This T cell receptor (beta chain) was recorded in a study of blood T cell repertoires in COVID-19. At the level of the study: Italy, Spain and the United States were the sources of the convalescent and acute COVID-19 samples. PBMCs, B-cell-depleted T cells, or T cells were the source of the cDNA or gDNA that made up the material.

Sequencing was performed with immunoSEQ multiplex PCR; in TCRdb, only in-frame clones are kept and a portion is missing. The data show 400,000 or so clones, approximately 90% seen once. With V trimmed by 1 base and J by 2 bases, 7 bases remained unmatched. CDR1 is LGHDT, CDR2 YNNKEL, per germline (reference sequence). There are 16 residues in the CDR3. Recovered status applied to Cohort 3 donors who had two consecutive negative PCRs. It also applied to those with clearance or with symptom resolution. The sample taken for sequencing was PBMCs or T cells enriched from blood (not recorded which). The J gene is TRBJ1-2, the V gene TRBV3-1 (or the pseudogene TRBV3-2); TRBD1 matches 7 bases. The receptor's source is a man aged 30 to 45 who had recovered from COVID-19. The CDR3 spells CASSQAGQQLNYGYTF. CDR3 nucleotide sequence: TGTGCCAGCAGCCAAGCGGGACAGCAACTAAACTATGGCTACACCTTC.